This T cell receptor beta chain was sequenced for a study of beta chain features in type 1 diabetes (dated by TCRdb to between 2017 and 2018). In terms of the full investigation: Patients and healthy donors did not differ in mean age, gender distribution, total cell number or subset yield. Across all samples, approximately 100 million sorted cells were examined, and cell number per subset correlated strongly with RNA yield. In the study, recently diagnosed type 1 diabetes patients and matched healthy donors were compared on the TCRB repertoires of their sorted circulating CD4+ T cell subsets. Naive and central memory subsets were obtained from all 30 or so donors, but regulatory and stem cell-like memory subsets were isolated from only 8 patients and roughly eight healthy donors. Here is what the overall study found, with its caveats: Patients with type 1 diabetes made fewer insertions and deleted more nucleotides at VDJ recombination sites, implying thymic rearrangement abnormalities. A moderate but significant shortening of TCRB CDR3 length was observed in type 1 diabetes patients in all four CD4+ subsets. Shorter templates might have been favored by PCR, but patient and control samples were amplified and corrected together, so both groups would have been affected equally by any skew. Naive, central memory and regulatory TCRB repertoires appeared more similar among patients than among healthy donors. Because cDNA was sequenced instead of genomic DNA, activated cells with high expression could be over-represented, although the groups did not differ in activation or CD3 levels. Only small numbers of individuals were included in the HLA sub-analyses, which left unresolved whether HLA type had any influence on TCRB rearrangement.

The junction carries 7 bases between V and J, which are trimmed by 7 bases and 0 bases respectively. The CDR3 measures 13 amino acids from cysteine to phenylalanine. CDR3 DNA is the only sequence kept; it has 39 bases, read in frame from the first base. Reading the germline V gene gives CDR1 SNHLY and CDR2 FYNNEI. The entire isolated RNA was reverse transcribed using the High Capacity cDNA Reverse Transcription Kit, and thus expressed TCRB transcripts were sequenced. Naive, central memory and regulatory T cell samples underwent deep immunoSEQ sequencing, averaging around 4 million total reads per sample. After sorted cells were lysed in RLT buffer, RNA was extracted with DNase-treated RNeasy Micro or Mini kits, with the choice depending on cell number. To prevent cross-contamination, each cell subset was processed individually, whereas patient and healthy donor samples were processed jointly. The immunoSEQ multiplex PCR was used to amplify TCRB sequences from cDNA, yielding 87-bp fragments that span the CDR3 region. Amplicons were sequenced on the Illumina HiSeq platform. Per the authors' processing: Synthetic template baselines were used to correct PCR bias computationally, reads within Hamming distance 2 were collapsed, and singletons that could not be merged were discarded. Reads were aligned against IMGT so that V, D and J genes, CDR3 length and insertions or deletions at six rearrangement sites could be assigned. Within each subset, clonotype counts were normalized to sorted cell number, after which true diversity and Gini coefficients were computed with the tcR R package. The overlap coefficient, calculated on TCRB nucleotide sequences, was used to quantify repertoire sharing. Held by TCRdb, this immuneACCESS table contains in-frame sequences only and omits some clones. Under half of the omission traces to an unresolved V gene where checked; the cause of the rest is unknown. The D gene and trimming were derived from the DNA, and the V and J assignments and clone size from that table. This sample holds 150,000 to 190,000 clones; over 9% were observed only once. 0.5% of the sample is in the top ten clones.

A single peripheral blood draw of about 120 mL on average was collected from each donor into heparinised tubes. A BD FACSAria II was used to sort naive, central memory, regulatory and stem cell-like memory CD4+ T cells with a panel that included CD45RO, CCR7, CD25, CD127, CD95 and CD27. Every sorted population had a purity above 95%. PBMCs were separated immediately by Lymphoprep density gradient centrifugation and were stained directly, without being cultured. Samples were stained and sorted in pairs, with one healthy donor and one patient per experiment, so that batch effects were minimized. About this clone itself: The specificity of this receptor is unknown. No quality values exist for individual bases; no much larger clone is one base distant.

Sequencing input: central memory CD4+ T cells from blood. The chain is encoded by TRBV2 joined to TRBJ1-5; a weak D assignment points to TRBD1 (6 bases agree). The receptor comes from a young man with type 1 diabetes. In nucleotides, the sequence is TGTGCCAGCAACAGGGATAGCAATCAGCCCCAGCATTTT. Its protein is CASNRDSNQPQHF.